These T cell receptor beta chains were read from a single sample in a study of blood T cell repertoires in COVID-19. Repertoires were generated with immunoSEQ multiplex PCR, while TCRdb's copy carries only in-frame clones and drops some. The sample yields around 320,000 clones, over 90% seen once. The sample comprised PBMCs or T cells enriched from blood (not recorded which). These TCRs come from a young woman who had been exposed to COVID-19. CDR3s include the opening cysteine and the closing phenylalanine or tryptophan.

v_call	j_call	cdr3_aa
TRBV11-3	TRBJ1-2	CASSSDDRAGYTF
TRBV5-4	TRBJ1-2	CASSFLQGAGYTF
TRBV27	TRBJ1-3	CASRPTGAGNTIYF
TRBV24-1	TRBJ2-2	CATSPGVGAAGELFF
TRBV7-9	TRBJ2-5	CASKPRHLYQETQYF
TRBV4-2	TRBJ2-7	CASSQGTGVFYEQYF
TRBV12-3/TRBV12-4	TRBJ1-2	CASAGGAGYGYTF
TRBV5-6	TRBJ2-7	CASSLDATGSYEQYF
TRBV5-4	TRBJ2-1	CASRNDLGGQFF
TRBV19	TRBJ2-2	CASRSGQRTGELFF
TRBV20-1	TRBJ1-2	CSASRPGGYGYTF
TRBV3-1/TRBV3-2	TRBJ1-2	CASSPGQGRGYTF